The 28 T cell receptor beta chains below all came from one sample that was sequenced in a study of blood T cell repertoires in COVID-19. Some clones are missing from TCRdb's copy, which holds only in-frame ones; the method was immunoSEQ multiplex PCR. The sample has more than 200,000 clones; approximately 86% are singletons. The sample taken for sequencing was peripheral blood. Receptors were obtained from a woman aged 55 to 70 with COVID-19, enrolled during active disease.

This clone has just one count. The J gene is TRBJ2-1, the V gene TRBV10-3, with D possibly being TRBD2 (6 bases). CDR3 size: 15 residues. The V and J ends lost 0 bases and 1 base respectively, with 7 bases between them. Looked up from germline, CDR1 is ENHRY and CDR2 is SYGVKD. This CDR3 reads CAISESGGSYNEQFF. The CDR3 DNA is TGTGCCATCAGTGAGTCTGGGGGGTCCTACAATGAGCAGTTCTTC.

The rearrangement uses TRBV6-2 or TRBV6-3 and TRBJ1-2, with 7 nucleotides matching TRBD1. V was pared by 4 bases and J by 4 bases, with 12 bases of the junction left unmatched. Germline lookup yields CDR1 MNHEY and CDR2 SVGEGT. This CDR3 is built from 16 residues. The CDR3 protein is CASSSPGQLNLYGYTF. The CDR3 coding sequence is TGTGCCAGCAGTTCTCCGGGACAGCTTAACCTCTATGGCTACACCTTC.

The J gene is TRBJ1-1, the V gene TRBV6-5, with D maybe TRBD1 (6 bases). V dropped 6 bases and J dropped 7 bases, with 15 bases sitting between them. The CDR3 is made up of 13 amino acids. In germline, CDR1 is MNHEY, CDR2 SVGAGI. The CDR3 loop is CASRDPGHVEAFF. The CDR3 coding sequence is TGTGCCAGCAGGGACCCGGGACACGTTGAAGCTTTCTTT.

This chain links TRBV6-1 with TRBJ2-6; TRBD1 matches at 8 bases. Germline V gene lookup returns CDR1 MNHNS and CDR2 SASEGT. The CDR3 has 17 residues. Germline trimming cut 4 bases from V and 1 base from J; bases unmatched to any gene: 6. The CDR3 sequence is CASSGRTGRSGANVLTF. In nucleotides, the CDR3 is TGTGCCAGCAGTGGCCGGACAGGGAGGTCTGGGGCCAACGTCCTGACTTTC.

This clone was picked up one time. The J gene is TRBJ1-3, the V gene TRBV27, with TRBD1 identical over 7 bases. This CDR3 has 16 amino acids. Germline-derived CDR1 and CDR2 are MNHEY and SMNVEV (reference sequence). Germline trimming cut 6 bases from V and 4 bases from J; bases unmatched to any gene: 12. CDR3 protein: CASRRVGGGAGNTIYF. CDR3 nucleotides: TGTGCCAGCAGGCGCGTCGGAGGGGGCGCGGGAAACACCATATATTTT.

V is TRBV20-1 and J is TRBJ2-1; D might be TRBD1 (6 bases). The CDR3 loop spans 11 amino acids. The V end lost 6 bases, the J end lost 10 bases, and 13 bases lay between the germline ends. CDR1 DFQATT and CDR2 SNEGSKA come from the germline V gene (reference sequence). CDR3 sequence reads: CSASQGDEQFF. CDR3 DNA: TGCAGTGCATCACAGGGTGACGAGCAGTTCTTC.

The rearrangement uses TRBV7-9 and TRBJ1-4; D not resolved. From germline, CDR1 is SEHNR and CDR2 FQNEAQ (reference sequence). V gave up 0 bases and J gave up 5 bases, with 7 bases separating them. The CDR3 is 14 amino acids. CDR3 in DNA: TGTGCCAGCAGCTTAGCCAGGTTGAATGAAAAACTGTTTTTT. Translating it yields CASSLARLNEKLFF. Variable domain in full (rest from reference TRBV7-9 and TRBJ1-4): DTGVSQNPRHKITKRGQNVTFRCDPISEHNRLYWYRQTLGQGPEFLTYFQNEAQLEKSRLLSDRFSAERPKGSFSTLEIQRTEQGDSAMYLCASSLARLNEKLFFGSGTQLSVL.

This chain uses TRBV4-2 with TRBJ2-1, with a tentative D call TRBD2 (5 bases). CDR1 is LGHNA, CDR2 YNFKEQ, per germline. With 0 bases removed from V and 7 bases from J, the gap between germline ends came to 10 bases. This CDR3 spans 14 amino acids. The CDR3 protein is CASSQDLRRNEQFF. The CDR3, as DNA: TGTGCCAGCAGCCAAGATCTAAGGAGGAATGAGCAGTTCTTC.

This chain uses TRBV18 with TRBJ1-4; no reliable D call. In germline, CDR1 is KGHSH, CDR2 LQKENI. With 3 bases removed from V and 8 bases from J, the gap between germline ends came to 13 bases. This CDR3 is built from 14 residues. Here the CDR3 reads CASSPIPGGEKLFF. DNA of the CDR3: TGTGCCAGCTCACCGATCCCTGGCGGCGAAAAACTGTTTTTT.

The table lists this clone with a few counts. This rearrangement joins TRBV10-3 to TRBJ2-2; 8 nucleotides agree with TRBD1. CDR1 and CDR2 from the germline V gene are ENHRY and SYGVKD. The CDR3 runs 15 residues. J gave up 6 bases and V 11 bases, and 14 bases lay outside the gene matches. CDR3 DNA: TGTGCCGTACACAGGGGGTTCCGTTCGCCCGGGGAGCTGTTTTTT. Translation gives CAVHRGFRSPGELFF.

In DNA, the CDR3 is TGTGCCAGCTCGGGACTGCTCTCTGGAAACACCATATATTTT. Its translation: CASSGLLSGNTIYF. The V call is TRBV6-6, the J call TRBJ1-3, with D perhaps matching TRBD1 (5 bases). Looked up from germline, CDR1 is MNHNY and CDR2 is SVGAGI (reference sequence). The CDR3 has 14 amino acids. The V end lost 8 bases, the J end lost 0 bases, and 11 bases lay between the germline ends.

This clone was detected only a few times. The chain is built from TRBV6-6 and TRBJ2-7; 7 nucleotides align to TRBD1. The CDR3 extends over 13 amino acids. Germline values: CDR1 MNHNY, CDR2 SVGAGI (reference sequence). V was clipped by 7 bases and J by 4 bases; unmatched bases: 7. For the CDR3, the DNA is TGTGCCAGCATGAGGGACAGCGGATACGAGCAGTACTTC. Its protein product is CASMRDSGYEQYF.

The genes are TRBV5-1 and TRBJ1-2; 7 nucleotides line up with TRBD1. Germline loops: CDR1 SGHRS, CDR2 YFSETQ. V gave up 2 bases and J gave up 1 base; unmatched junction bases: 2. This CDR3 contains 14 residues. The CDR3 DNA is TGCGCCAGCAGCTTACAGGGGATTAACTATGGCTACACCTTC. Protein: CASSLQGINYGYTF.

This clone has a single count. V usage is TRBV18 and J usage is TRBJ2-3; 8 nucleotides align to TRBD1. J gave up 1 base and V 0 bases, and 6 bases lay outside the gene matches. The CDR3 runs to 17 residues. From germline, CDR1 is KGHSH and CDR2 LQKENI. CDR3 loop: CASSPPTGTGRTDTQYF. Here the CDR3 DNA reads TGTGCCAGCTCACCACCGACGGGGACAGGTCGCACAGATACGCAGTATTTT. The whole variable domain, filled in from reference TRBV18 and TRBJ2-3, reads NAGVMQNPRHLVRRRGQEARLRCSPMKGHSHVYWYRQLPEEGLKFMVYLQKENIIDESGMPKERFSAEFPKEGPSILRIQQVVRGDSAAYFCASSPPTGTGRTDTQYFGPGTRLTVL.

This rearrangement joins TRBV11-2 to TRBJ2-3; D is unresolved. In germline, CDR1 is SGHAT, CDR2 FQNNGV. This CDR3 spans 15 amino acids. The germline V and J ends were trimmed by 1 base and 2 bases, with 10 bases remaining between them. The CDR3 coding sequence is TGTGCCAGCAGCTTAGCTAGTTCCCCCACAGATACGCAGTATTTT. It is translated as CASSLASSPTDTQYF.

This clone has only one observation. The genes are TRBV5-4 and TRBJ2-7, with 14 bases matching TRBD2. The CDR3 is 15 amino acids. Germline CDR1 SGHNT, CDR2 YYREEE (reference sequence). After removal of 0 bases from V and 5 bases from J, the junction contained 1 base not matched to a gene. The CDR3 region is CASSLGGLAGDEQYF. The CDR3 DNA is TGTGCCAGCAGCTTGGGGGGACTAGCGGGAGACGAGCAGTACTTC.

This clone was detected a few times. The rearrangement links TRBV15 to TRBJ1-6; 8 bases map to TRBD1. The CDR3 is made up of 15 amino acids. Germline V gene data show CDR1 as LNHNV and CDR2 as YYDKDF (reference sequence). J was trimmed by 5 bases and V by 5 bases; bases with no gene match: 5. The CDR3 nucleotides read TGTGCCACCAGCCCCTGGACAGGGCATAATTCACCCCTCCACTTT. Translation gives CATSPWTGHNSPLHF.

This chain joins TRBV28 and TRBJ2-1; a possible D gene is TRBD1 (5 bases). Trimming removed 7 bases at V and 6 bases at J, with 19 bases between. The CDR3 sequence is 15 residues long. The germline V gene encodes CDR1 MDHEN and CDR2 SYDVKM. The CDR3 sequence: CASIPSGLHLNEQFF. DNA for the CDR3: TGTGCCAGCATCCCCTCAGGGCTCCACCTCAATGAGCAGTTCTTC.

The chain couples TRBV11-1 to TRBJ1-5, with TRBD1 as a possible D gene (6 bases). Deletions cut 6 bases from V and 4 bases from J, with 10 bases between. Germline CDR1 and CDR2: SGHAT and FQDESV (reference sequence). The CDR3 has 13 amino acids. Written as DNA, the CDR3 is TGTGCCAGCAGTTTGGGACAAAATCAGCCCCAGCATTTT. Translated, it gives CASSLGQNQPQHF.

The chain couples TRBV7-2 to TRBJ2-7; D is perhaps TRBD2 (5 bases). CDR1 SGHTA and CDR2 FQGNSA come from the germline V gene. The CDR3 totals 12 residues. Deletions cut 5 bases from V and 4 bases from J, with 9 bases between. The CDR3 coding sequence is TGTGCCAGCAGCGGGAGTAGATACGAGCAGTACTTC. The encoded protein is CASSGSRYEQYF.

For the CDR3, the DNA is TGTGCCAGCAGTTTATCGGGGCTCACGATAACCTACGAGCAGTACTTC. This codes for CASSLSGLTITYEQYF. The chain is built from TRBV27 and TRBJ2-7, with D perhaps TRBD1 (5 bases). Trimming stripped 0 bases from V and 2 bases from J, with 14 bases between. The CDR3 runs 16 residues. Germline values: CDR1 MNHEY, CDR2 SMNVEV (reference sequence).

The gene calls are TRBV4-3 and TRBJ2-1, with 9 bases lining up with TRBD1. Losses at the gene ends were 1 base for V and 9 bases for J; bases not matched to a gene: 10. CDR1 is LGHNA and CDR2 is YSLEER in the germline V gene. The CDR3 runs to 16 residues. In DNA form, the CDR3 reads TGCGCCAGCAGCCAAGCCGGCGGACAGGGGATTTTTGAGCAGTTCTTC. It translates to CASSQAGGQGIFEQFF.

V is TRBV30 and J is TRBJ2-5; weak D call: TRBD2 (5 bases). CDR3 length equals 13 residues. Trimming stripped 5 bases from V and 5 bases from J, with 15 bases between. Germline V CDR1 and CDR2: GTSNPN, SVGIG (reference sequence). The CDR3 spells CAWGKARGETQYF. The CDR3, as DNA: TGTGCCTGGGGGAAGGCCCGCGGGGAGACCCAGTACTTC.

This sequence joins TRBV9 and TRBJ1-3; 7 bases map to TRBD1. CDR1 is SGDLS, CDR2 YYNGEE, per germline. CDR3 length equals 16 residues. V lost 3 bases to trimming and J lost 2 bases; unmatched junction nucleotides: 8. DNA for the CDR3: TGTGCCAGCAGCGGATTCCCTCAGGGGGCTGGAAACACCATATATTTT. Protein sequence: CASSGFPQGAGNTIYF.

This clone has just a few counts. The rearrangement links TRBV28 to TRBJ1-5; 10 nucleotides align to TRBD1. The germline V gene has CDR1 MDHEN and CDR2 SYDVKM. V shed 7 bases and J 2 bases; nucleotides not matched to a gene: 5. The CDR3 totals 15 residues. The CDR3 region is CASTKDRGGNQPQHF. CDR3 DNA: TGTGCCAGCACCAAGGACAGGGGGGGCAATCAGCCCCAGCATTTT.

Here the CDR3 DNA reads TGTGCCAGCAGCCGCCGTAGCGGGAGGGCCCACAATGAGCAGTTCTTC. As protein: CASSRRSGRAHNEQFF. V and J are TRBV11-2 and TRBJ2-1; the match to TRBD2 covers 11 bases. This CDR3 has 16 amino acids. Germline loops: CDR1 SGHAT, CDR2 FQNNGV. Trimming took 5 bases from V and 5 from J; bases not matched to a gene: 8. Based on the CDR3 plus reference TRBV11-2 and TRBJ2-1, the full variable domain is EAGVAQSPRYKIIEKRQSVAFWCNPISGHATLYWYQQILGQGPKLLIQFQNNGVVDDSQLPKDRFSAERLKGVDSTLKIQPAKLEDSAVYLCASSRRSGRAHNEQFFGPGTRLTVL.

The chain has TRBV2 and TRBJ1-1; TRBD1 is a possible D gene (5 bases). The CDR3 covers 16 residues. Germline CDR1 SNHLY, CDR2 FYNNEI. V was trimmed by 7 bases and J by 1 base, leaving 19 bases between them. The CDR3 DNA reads TGTGCCAGCATCGCCCGAACAAGGGGCGAGAACACTGAAGCTTTCTTT. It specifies CASIARTRGENTEAFF.

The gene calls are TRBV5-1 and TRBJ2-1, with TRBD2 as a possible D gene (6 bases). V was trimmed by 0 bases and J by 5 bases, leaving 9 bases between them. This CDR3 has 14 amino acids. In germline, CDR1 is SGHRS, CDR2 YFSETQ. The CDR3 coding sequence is TGCGCCAGCAGCTTGGAACCGGGGGACAATGAGCAGTTCTTC. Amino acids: CASSLEPGDNEQFF.